The sequence of this T cell receptor beta chain was determined in a study of technical replicates of blood from a handful of donors. CDR3 length equals 18 residues. V dropped 5 bases and J dropped 8; count of bases not matched to a gene: 21. Germline-derived CDR1 and CDR2 are SEHNR and FQNEAQ (reference sequence). Some clones are missing from TCRdb's copy, which holds only in-frame ones; the method was immunoSEQ multiplex PCR. Of 85,000 to 100,000 clones in the sample, almost 96% were seen once. This chain joins TRBV7-9 and TRBJ2-1; 7 bases are a match to TRBD2. The source material was T cells isolated from PBMCs. This TCR was sampled from a human donor in good health. The CDR3 bases are TGTGCCAGCAGCCCCCGGGGGGTAAGAACCGGTACGATGGATGAGCAGTTCTTC. This sequence encodes CASSPRGVRTGTMDEQFF. Full variable domain (remainder filled in from reference TRBV7-9 and TRBJ2-1): DTGVSQNPRHKITKRGQNVTFRCDPISEHNRLYWYRQTLGQGPEFLTYFQNEAQLEKSRLLSDRFSAERPKGSFSTLEIQRTEQGDSAMYLCASSPRGVRTGTMDEQFFGPGTRLTVL.